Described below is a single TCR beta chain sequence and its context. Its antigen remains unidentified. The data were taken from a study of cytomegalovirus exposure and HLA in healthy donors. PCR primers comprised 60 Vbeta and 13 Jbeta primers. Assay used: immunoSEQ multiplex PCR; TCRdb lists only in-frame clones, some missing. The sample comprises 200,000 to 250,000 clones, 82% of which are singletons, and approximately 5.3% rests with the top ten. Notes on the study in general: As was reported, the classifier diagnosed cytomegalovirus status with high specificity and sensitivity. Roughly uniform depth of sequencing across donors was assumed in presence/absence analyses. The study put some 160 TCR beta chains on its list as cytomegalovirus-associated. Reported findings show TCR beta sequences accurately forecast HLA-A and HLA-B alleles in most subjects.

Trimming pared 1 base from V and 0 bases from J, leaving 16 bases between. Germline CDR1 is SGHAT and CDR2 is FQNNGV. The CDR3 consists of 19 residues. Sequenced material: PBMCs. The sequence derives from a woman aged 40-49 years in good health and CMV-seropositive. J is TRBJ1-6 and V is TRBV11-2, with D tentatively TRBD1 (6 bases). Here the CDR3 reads CASSLAPITGSSYNSPLHF. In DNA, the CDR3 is TGTGCCAGCAGCTTAGCCCCGATTACAGGGAGCTCCTATAATTCACCCCTCCACTTT. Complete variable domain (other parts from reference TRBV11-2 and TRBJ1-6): EAGVAQSPRYKIIEKRQSVAFWCNPISGHATLYWYQQILGQGPKLLIQFQNNGVVDDSQLPKDRFSAERLKGVDSTLKIQPAKLEDSAVYLCASSLAPITGSSYNSPLHFGNGTRLTVT.